The rows below give T cell receptor beta chains drawn from one sample of a study of shared clonotypes between healthy human individuals. The protocol was immunoSEQ multiplex PCR, while the TCRdb copy is restricted to in-frame clones and leaves out a portion. The repertoire holds some 2.1 million clones, with 95% as singletons. Sequencing was done on a sample of naive CD4+ T cells sorted from blood. The source of these receptors is a young man in good health. Each CDR3 is given with its conserved first and last residue.

TRBV28 | CATGPGDSNQPQHF
TRBV6-6 | CASRLDRASQPQHF
TRBV25-1 | CASSDLGAIYNEQFF
TRBV11-2 | CASSLRTVNEKLFF
TRBV9 | CASSTSGQAYNSPLHF
TRBV2 | CASLAGQYKQYF
TRBV18 | CASSPPNFVGTEAFF
TRBV7-2 | CASSLYRDPDIQYF
TRBV10-3 | CAISERGQETQYF
TRBV25-1 | CASSEGTGLVEKLFF
TRBV29-1 | CSVRNSYEQYF
TRBV18 | CASSKDRSTGELFF
TRBV30 | CAWSVNSGRQDEQFF
TRBV10-3 | CAISDGQVRSGNTIYF
TRBV5-6 | CASSLLGWGTDTQYF
TRBV6-5 | CASSYSKGATFF
TRBV5-4 | CASSTDRGQNIQYF